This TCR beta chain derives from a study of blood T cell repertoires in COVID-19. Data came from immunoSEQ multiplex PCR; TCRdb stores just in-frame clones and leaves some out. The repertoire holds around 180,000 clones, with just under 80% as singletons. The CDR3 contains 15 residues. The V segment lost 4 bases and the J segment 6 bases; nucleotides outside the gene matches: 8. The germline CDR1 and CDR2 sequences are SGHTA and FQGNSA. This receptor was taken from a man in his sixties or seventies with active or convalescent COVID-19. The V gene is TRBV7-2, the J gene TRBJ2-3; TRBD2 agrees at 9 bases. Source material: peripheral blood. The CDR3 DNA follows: TGTGCCAGCAGCTCCCAGCGGGGGGCTCTTGATACGCAGTATTTT. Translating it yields CASSSQRGALDTQYF.